Sequencing of this TCR beta chain was carried out in a study of blood T cells in healthy people across ages. For the study at large: Every two T cells gave about one barcoded beta molecule via template switching. Study outcomes and limitations: Among long-lived donors, naive CD4+ cells were more numerous and diversity higher than in aged donors. The lack of PBMC sorting stopped any conclusive naive versus antigen-experienced comparison.

As to this clonotype: Its specificity is unknown.

The junction had 12 bases not matched to a gene; V was cut back by 0 bases and J by 2 bases. The CDR3 spans 18 residues. CDR1 is SQVTM, CDR2 ANQGSEA, per germline. For the second PCR, which ran for 7 to 11 cycles, a sample-barcoded 5' primer and a J-beta primer mix were used. Each of the samples gave a minimum of 2.5 million paired-end reads that contained CDR3. Via MiXCR, TCRdb re-called the 5' RACE reads, giving one row per CDR3 protein. This sample yields around 1.7 million distinct CDR3 sequences, of which about 30% are seen a single time; roughly 8% belongs to the top ten. The sequencing input was blood. The rearrangement joins TRBV29-1 to TRBJ1-1, with 10 bases aligning to TRBD1. The receptor was isolated from a young woman in good health. CDR3 sequence: CSVEDPQGTGASNTEAFF. As DNA, the CDR3 is TGCAGCGTTGAAGATCCCCAGGGGACAGGGGCGTCTAACACTGAAGCTTTCTTT.